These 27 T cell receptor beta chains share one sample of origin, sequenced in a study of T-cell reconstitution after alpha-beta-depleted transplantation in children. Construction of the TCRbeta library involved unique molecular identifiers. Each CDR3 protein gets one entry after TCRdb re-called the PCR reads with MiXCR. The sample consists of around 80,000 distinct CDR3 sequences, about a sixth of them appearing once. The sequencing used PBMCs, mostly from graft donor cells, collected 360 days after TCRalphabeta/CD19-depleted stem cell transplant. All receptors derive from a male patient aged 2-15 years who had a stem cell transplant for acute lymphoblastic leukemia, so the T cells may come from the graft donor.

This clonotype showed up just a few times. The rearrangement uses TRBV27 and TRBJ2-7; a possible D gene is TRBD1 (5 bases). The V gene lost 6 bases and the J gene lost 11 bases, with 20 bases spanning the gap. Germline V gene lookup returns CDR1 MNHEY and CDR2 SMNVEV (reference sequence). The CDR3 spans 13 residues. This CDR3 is CASSLIEGAKEYF. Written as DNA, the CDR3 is TGTGCCAGCAGCCTAATAGAAGGGGCGAAGGAGTACTTC.

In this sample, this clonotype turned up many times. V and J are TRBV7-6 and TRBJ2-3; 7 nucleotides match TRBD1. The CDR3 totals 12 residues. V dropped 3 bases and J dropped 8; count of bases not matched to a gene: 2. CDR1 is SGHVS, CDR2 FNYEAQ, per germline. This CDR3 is CASSFAGGTQYF. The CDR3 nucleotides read TGTGCCAGCAGCTTCGCAGGGGGTACGCAGTATTTT.

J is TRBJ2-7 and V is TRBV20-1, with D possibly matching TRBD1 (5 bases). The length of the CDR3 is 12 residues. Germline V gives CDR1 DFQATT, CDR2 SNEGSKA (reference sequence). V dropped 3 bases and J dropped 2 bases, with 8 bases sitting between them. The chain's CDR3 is CSARGRAYEQYF. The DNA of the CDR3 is TGCAGTGCTAGGGGCAGGGCCTACGAGCAGTACTTC.

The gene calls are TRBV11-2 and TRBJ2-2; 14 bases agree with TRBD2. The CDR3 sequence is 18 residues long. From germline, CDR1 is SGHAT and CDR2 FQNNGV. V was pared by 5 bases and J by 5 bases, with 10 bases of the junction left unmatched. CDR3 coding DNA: TGTGCCAGCAGCCTAGTCCGACTAGCGGGAGGGAAAACCGGGGAGCTGTTTTTT. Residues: CASSLVRLAGGKTGELFF.

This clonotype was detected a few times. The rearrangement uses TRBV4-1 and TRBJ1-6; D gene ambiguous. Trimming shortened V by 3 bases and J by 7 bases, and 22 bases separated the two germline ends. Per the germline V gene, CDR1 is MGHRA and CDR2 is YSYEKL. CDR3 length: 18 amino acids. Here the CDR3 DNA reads TGCGCCAGCAGCCACCAGATGGAAACGAGGACGTTCAATTCACCCCTCCACTTT. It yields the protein CASSHQMETRTFNSPLHF.

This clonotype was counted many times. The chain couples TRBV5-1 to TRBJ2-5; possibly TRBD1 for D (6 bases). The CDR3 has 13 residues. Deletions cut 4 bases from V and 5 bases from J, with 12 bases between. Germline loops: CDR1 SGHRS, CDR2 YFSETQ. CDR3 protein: CASSKDSRETQYF. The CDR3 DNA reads TGCGCCAGCAGCAAGGACAGCCGGGAGACCCAGTACTTC.

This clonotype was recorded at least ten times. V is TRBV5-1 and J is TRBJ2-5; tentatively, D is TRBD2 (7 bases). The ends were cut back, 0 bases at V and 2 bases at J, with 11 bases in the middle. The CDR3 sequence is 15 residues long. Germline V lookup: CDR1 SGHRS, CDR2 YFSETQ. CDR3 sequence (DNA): TGCGCCAGCAGCTTGGTTCGGGGGGCGCAAGAGACCCAGTACTTC. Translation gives CASSLVRGAQETQYF.

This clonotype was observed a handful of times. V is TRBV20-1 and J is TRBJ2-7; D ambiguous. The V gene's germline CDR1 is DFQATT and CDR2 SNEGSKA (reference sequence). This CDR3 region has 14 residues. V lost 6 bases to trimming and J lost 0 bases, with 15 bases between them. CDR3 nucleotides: TGCAGTGCGGGCAGACGGTGGGACTCCTACGAGCAGTACTTC. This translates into CSAGRRWDSYEQYF.

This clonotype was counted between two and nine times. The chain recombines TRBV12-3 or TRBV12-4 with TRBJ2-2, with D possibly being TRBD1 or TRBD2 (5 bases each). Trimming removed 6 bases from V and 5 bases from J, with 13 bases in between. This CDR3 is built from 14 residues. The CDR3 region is CASRLGPITGELFF. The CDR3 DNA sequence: TGTGCCAGCAGGCTGGGACCGATAACCGGGGAGCTGTTTTTT.

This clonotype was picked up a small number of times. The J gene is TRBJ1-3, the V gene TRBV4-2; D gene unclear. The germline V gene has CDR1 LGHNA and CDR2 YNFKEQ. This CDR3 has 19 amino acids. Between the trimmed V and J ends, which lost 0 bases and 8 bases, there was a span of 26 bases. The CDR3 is CASSQDLWGDFSFLDTIYF. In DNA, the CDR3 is TGTGCCAGCAGCCAAGATCTTTGGGGAGATTTCTCCTTTTTGGACACCATATATTTT.

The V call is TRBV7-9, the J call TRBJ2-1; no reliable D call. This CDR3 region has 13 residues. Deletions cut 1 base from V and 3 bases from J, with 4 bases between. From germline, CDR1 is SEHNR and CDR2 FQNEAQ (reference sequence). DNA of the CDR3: TGTGCCAGCAGCTTAGACAGCTACAATGAGCAGTTCTTC. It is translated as CASSLDSYNEQFF. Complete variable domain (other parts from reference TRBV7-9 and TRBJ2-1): DTGVSQNPRHKITKRGQNVTFRCDPISEHNRLYWYRQTLGQGPEFLTYFQNEAQLEKSRLLSDRFSAERPKGSFSTLEIQRTEQGDSAMYLCASSLDSYNEQFFGPGTRLTVL.

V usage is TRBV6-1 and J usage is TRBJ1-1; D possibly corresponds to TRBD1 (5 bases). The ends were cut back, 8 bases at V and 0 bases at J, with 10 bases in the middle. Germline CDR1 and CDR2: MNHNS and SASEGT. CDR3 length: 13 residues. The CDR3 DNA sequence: TGTGCCAGCTACCCGACAGTGAACACTGAAGCTTTCTTT. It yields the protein CASYPTVNTEAFF.

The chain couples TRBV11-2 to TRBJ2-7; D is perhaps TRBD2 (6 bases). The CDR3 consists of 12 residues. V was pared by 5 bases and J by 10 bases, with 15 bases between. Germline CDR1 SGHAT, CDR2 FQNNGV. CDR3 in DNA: TGTGCCAGCAGCCCTAGCGCCTTGGGACAGTACTTC. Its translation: CASSPSALGQYF.

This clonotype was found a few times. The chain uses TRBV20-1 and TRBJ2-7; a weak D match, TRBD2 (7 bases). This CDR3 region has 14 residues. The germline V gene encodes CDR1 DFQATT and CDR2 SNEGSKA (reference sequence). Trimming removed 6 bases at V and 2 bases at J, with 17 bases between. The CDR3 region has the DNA TGCAGTGCCCTATTCCCGGGGGGCACCTACGAGCAGTACTTC. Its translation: CSALFPGGTYEQYF.

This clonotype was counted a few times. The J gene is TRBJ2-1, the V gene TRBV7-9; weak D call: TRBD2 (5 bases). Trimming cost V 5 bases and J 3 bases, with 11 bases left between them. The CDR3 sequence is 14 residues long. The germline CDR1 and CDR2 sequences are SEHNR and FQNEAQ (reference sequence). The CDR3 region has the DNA TGTGCCAGCAGCCTGTACCGGGACTACAATGAGCAGTTCTTC. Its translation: CASSLYRDYNEQFF.

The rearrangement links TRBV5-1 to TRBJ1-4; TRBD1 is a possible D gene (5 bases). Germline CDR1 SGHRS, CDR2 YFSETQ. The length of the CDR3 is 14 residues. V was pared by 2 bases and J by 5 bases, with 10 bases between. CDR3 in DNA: TGCGCCAGCAGCTTCGGGGCGGGAAATGAAAAACTGTTTTTT. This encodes CASSFGAGNEKLFF. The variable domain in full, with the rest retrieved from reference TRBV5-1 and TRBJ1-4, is KAGVTQTPRYLIKTRGQQVTLSCSPISGHRSVSWYQQTPGQGLQFLFEYFSETQRNKGNFPGRFSGRQFSNSRSEMNVSTLELGDSALYLCASSFGAGNEKLFFGSGTQLSVL.

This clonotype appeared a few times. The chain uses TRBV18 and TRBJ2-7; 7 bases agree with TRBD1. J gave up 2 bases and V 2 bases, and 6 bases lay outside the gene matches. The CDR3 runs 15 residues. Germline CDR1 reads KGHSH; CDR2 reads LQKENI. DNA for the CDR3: TGTGCCAGCTCACCAGGGACAGTTCCCCCCTACGAGCAGTACTTC. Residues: CASSPGTVPPYEQYF.

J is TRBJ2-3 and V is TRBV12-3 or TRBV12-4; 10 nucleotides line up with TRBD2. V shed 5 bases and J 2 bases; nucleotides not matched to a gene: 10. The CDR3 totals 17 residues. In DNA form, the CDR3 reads TGTGCCAGCAGTCCTTCAGCGGGAGGGGGTTCCACAGATACGCAGTATTTT. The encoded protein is CASSPSAGGGSTDTQYF.

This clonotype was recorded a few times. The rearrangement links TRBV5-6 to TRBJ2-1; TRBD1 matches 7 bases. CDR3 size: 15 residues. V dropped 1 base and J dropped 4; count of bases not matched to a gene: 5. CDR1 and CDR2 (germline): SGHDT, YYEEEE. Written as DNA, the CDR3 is TGTGCCAGCAGCTTGACGGACAGGCGTTACAATGAGCAGTTCTTC. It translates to CASSLTDRRYNEQFF.

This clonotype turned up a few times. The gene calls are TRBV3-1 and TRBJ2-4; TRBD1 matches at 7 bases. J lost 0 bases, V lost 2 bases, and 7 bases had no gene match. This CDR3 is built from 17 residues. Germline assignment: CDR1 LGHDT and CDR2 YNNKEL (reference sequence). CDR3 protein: CASSQNRGPIAKNIQYF. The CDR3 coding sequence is TGTGCCAGCAGCCAAAACAGGGGACCCATAGCCAAAAACATTCAGTACTTC.

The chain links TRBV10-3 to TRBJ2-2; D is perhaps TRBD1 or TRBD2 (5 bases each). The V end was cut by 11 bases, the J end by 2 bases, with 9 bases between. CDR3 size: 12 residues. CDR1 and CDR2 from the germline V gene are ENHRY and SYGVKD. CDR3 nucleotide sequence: TGTGCCGTAAGGGACAACACCGGGGAGCTGTTTTTT. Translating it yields CAVRDNTGELFF.

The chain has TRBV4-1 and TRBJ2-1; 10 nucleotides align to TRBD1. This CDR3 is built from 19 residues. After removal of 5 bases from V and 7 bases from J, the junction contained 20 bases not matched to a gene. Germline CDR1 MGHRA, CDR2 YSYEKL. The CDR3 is CASSNSPGQGRERRNEQFF. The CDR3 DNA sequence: TGCGCCAGCAGCAATTCCCCGGGACAGGGGAGGGAAAGAAGGAATGAGCAGTTCTTC.

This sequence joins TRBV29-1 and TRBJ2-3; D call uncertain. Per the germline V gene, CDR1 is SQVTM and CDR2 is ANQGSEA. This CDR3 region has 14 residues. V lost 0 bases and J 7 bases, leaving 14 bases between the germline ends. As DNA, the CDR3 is TGCAGCGTTGAAGATCCCCTAGGAGTATATACGCAGTATTTT. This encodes CSVEDPLGVYTQYF.

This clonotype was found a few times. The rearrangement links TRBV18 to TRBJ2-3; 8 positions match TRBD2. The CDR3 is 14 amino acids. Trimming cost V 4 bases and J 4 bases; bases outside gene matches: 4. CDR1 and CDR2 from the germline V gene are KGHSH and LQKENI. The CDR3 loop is CASSLGLVPDTQYF. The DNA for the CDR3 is TGTGCCAGCTCACTGGGACTAGTCCCAGATACGCAGTATTTT.

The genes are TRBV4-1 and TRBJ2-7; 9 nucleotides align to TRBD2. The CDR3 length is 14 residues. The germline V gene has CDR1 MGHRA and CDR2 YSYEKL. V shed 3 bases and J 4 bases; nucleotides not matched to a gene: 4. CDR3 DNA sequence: TGCGCCAGCAGCCACACGCGGGGGGGGTACGAGCAGTACTTC. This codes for CASSHTRGGYEQYF.

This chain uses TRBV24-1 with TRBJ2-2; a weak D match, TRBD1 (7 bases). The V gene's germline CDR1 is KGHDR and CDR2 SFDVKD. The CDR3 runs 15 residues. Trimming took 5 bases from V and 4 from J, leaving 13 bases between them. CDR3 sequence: CATSGSGGITGELFF. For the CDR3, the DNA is TGTGCCACCAGTGGTTCAGGGGGGATCACCGGGGAGCTGTTTTTT.

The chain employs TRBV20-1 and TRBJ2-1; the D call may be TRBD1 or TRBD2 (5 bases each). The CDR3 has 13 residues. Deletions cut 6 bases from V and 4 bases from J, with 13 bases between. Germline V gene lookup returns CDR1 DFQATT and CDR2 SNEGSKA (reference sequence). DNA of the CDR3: TGCAGTGCCGGGACCCCGCTTTACAATGAGCAGTTCTTC. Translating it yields CSAGTPLYNEQFF.